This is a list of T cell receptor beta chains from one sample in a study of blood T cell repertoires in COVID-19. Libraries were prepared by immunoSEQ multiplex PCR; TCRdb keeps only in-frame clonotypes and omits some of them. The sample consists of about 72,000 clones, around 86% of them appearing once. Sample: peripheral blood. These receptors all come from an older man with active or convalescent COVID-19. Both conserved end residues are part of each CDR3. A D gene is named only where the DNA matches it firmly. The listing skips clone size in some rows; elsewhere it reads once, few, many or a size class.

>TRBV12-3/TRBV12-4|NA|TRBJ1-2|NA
CASSLSGVYGYTF
TGTGCCAGCAGTTTATCCGGGGTCTATGGCTACACCTTC
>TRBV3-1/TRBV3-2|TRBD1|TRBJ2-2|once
CASSLLYQGQANTGELFF
TGTGCCAGCAGCCTACTTTACCAGGGACAGGCTAACACCGGGGAGCTGTTTTTT
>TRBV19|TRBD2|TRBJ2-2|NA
CASRTSGRSLPGELFF
TGTGCCAGCAGGACTAGCGGGAGATCTTTGCCCGGGGAGCTGTTTTTT
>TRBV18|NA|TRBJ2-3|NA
CASSPVSGSTDTQYF
TGTGCCAGCTCACCCGTCTCGGGAAGCACAGATACGCAGTATTTT
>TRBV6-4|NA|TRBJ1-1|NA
CASTGNTEAFF
TGTGCCAGCACAGGGAACACTGAAGCTTTCTTT
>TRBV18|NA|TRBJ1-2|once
CASSRETDGVGDGYTF
TGTGCCAGCTCCCGTGAGACAGATGGTGTAGGCGATGGCTACACCTTC
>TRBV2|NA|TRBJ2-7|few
CASIRANSYEQYF
TGTGCCAGCATAAGAGCCAACTCCTACGAGCAGTACTTC
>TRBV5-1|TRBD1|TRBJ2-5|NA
CATYHGPGQAMGTQYF
TGCGCCACCTACCATGGTCCGGGACAGGCGATGGGGACCCAGTACTTC
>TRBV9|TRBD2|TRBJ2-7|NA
CASSVAGTSSYEQYF
TGTGCCAGCAGCGTAGCGGGGACTAGCTCCTACGAGCAGTACTTC
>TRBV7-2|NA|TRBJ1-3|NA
CASSLLGNTIYF
TGTGCCAGCAGCTTATTAGGAAACACCATATATTTT
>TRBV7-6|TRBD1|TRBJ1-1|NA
CASSPGQGLGTEAFF
TGTGCCAGCAGCCCGGGACAGGGTTTGGGCACTGAAGCTTTCTTT
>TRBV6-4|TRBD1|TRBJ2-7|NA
CVGDRRNYEQYF
TGTGTCGGGGACAGACGAAACTACGAGCAGTACTTC
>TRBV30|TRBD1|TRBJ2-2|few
CAWRDRVGELFF
TGTGCCTGGCGGGACAGGGTTGGGGAGCTGTTTTTT
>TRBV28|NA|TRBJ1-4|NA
CASTSTLNEKLFF
TGTGCCAGCACCTCTACTTTAAATGAAAAACTGTTTTTT
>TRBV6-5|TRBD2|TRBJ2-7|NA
CASSLWTSDSYEQYF
TGTGCCAGCAGTTTATGGACTAGCGACTCCTACGAGCAGTACTTC
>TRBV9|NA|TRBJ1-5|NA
CASSAAGSNQPQHF
TGTGCCAGCAGCGCGGCGGGTAGCAATCAGCCCCAGCATTTT
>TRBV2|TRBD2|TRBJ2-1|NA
CATKKGLARDNEQFF
TGTGCCACCAAAAAAGGACTAGCGAGAGACAATGAGCAGTTCTTC
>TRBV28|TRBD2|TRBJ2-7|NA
CASITSGTLSYEQYF
TGTGCCAGTATTACTAGCGGGACGCTCTCCTACGAGCAGTACTTC
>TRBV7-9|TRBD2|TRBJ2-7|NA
CASTPGTNNYEQYF
TGTGCCAGCACTCCCGGGACTAACAACTACGAGCAGTACTTC
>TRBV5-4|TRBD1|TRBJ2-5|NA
CASSLTGTEETQYF
TGTGCCAGCAGCCTTACCGGGACAGAAGAGACCCAGTACTTC
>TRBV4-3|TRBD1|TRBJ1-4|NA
CASSGGGQVGEKLFF
TGCGCCAGCAGCGGAGGGGGACAGGTTGGTGAAAAACTGTTTTTT
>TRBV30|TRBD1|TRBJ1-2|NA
CAWAQQGEDGYTF
TGTGCCTGGGCTCAACAGGGGGAAGATGGCTACACCTTC
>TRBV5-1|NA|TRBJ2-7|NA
CASSLDSHSYEQYF
TGCGCCAGCAGCTTGGACAGTCATTCCTACGAGCAGTACTTC
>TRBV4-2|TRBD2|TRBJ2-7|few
CASSPRGGVYTYEQYF
TGTGCCAGCAGCCCGAGGGGAGGGGTCTATACCTACGAGCAGTACTTC
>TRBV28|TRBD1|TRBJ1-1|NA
CASRNRQGGTEAFF
TGTGCCAGCCGCAATCGACAGGGGGGGACTGAAGCTTTCTTT
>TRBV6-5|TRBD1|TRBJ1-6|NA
CASRRDRDRSSPLHF
TGTGCCAGCAGACGGGACAGGGATCGTAGTTCACCCCTCCACTTT
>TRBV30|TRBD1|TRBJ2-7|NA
CACGQGSYEQYF
TGTGCCTGTGGACAGGGGTCCTACGAGCAGTACTTC